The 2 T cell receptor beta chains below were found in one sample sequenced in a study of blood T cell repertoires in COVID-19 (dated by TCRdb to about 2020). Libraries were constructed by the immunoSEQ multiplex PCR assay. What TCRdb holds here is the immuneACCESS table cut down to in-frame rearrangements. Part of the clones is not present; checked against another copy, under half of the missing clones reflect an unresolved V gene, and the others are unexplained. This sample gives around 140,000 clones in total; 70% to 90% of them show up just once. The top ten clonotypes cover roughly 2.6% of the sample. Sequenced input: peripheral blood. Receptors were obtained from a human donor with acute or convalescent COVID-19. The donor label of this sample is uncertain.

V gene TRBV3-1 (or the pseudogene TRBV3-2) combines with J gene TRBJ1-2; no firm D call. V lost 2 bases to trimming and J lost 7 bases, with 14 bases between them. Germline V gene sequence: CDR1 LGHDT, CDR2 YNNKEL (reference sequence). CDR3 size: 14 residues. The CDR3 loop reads CASSQMEGWFGYTF. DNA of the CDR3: TGTGCCAGCAGCCAAATGGAGGGCTGGTTTGGCTACACCTTC.

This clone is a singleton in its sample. The CDR3 DNA reads TGTGCCAGCAGTCCGGGGTCGAAATACGAGCAGTACGTC. Its protein product is CASSPGSKYEQYV. V usage is TRBV12-3 or TRBV12-4 and J usage is TRBJ2-7; D possibly corresponds to TRBD2 (5 bases). Trimming left V 5 bases short and J 4 bases short, with 12 bases between. CDR3 size: 13 residues.